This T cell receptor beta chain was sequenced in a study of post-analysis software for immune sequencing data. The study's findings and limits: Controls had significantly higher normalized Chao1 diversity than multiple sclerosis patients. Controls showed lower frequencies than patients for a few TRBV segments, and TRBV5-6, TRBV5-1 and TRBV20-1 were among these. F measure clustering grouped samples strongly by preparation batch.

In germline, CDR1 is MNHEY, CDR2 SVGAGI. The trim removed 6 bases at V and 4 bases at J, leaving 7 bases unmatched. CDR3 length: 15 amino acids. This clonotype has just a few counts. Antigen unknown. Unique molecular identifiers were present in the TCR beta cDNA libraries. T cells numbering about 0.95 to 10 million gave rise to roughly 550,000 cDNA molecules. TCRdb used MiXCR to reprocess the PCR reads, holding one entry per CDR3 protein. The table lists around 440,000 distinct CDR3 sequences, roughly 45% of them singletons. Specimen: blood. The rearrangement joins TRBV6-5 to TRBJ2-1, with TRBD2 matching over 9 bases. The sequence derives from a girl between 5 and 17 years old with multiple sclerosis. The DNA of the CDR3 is TGTGCCAGCAGATACAGCAGCGGGGGGTACAATGAGCAGTTCTTC. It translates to CASRYSSGGYNEQFF.